This T cell receptor (beta chain) was identified during a study of T cell clonotyping in hematopoietic cell transplantation. Findings and limits, study-wide: Higher Inverse Simpson Index values in graft donor and pretransplant recipient predicted broader posttransplant TCR diversity.

Points on this clone: Its antigen is undetermined.

CDR1 is LGHNA, CDR2 YSLEER, per germline. Trimming pared 4 bases from V and 5 bases from J, leaving 14 bases between. The CDR3 extends over 15 amino acids. Clones were read by immunoSEQ multiplex PCR, and TCRdb kept only the in-frame ones, dropping some. The sample yields some 4,300 clones, 90% seen once. The rearrangement links TRBV4-3 to TRBJ1-4; D not certain. This clonotype was obtained from a man aged 35-49 years in good health. Some clones in this sample may be carry-over from other donors' samples. The sample taken for sequencing was peripheral blood mononuclear cells. This chain's CDR3 is CASSPSSGPNEKLFF. The CDR3 region has the DNA TGCGCCAGCAGCCCAAGCAGCGGCCCAAATGAAAAACTGTTTTTT.